The T cell receptor (beta chain) described here comes from a study of shared clonotypes between healthy human individuals. CDR1 and CDR2 (germline): LNHDA, SQIVND (reference sequence). Trimming pared 5 bases from V and 5 bases from J, leaving 12 bases between. This CDR3 has 14 amino acids. There were only Caucasian adults among the donors, and all lived in Nashville, Tennessee. In the authors' workflow: Without quality scores, immunoSEQ junctional reads could not be filtered like full-length reads. TCRdb keeps only in-frame clones here, not all; method: immunoSEQ multiplex PCR. V and J calls and clone size follow that table, whereas D and trimming were derived from the DNA. The sample lists about a million clones, around 74% occurring once. This clone was counted only a few times.

Sequenced: memory CD4+ T cells sorted from blood. Regarding subset: CD45RA-negative fraction. V usage is TRBV19 and J usage is TRBJ1-4, with D unclear. This TCR derives from a man between 18 and 35 years old in good health. CDR3 sequence (DNA): TGTGCCAGTAGTGGACTTCGGGGAAATGAAAAACTGTTTTTT. Its protein product is CASSGLRGNEKLFF.